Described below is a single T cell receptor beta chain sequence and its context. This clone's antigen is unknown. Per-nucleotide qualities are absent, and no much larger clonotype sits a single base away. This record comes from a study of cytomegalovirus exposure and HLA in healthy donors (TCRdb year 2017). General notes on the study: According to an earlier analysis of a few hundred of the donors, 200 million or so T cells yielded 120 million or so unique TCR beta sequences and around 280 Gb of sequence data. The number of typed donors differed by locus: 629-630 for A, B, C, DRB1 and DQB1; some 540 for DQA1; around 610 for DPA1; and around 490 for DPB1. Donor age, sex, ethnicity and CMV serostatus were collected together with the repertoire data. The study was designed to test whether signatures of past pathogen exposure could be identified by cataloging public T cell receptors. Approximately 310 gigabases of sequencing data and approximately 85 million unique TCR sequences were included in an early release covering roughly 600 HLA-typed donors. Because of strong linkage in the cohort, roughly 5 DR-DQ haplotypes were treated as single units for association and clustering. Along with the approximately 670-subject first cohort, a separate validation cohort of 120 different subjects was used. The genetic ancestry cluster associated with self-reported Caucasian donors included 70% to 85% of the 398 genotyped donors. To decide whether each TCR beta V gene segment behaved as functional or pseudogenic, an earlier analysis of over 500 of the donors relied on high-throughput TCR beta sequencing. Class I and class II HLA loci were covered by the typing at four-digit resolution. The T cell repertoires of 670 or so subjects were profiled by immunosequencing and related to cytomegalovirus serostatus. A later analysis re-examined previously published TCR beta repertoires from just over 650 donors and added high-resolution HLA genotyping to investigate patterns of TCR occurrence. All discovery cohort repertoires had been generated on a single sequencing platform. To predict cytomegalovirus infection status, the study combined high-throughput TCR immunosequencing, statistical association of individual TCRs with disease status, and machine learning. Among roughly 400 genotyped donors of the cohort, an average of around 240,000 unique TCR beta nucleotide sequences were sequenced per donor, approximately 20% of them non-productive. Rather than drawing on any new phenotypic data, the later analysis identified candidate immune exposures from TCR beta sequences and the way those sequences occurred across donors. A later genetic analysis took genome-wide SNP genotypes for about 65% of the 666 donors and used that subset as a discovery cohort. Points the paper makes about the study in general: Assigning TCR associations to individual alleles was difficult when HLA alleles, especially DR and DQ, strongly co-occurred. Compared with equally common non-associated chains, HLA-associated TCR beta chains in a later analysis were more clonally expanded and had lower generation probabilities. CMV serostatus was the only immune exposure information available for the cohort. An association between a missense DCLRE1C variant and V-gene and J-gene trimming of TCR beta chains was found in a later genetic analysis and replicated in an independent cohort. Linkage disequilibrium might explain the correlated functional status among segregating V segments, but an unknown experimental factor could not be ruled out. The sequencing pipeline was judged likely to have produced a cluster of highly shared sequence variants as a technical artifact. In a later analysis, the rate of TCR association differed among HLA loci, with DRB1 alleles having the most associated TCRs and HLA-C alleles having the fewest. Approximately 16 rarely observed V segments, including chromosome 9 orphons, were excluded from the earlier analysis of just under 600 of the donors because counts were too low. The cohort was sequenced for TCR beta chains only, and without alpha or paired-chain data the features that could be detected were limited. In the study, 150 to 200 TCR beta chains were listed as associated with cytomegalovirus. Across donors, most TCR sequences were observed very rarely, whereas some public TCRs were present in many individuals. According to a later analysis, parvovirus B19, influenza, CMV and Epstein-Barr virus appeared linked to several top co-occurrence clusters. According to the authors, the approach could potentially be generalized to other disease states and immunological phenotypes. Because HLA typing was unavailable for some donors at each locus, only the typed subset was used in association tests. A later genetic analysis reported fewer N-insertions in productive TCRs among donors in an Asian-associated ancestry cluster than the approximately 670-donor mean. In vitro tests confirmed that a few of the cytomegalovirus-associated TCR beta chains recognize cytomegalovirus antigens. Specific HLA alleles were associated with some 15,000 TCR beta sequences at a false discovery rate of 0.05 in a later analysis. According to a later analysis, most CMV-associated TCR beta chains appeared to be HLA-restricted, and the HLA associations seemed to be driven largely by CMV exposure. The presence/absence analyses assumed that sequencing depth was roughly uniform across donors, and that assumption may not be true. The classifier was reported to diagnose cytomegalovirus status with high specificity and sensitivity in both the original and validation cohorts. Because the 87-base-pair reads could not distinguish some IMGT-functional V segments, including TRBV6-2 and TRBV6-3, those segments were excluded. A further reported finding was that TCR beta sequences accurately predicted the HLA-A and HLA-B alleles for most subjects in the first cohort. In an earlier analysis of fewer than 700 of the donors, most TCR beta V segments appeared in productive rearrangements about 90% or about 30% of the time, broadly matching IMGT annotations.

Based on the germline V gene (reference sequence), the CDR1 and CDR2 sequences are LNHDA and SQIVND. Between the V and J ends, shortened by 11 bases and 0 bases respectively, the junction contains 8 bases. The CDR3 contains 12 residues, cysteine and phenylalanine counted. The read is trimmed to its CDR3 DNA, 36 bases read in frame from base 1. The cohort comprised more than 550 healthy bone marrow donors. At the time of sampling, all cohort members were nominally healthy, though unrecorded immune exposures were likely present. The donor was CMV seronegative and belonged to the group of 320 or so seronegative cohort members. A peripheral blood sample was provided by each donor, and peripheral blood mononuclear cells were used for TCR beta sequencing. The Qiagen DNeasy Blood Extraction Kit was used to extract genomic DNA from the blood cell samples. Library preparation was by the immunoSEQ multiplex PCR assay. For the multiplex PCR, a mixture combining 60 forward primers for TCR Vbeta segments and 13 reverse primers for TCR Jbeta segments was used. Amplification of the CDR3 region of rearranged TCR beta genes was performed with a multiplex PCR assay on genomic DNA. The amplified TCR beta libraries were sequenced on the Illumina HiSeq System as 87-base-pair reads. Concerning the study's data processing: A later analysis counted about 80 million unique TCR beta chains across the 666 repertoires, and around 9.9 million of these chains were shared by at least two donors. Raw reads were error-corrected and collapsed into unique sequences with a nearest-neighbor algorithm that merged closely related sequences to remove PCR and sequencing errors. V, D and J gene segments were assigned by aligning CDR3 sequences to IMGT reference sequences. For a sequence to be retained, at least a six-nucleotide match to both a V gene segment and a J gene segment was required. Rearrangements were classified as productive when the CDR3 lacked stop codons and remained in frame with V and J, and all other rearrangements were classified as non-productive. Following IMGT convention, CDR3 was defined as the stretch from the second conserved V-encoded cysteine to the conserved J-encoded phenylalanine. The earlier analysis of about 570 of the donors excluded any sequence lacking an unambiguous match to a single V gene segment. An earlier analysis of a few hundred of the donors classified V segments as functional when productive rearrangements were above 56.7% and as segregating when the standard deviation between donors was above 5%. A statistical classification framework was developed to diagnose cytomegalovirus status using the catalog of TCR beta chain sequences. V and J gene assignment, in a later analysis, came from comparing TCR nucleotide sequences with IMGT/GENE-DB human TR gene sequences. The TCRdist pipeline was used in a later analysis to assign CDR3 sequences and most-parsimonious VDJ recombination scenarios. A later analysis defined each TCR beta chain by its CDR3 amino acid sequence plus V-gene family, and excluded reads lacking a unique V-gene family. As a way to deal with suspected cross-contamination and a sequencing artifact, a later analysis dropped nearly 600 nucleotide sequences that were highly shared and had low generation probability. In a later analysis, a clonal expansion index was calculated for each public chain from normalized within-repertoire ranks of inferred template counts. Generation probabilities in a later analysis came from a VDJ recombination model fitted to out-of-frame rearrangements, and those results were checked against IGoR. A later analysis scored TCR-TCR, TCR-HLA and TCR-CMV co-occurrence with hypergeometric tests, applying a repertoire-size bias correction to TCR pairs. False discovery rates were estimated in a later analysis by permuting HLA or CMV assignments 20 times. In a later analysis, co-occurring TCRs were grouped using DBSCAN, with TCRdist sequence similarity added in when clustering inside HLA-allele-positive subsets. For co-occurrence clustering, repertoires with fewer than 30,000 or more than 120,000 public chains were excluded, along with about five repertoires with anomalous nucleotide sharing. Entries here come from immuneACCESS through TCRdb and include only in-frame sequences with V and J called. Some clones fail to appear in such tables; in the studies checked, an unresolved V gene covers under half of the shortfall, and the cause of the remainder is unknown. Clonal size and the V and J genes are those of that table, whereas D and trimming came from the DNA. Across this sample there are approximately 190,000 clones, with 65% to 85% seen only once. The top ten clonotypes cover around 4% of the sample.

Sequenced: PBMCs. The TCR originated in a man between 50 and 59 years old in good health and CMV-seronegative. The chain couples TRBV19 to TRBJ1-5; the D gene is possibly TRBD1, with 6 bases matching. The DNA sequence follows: TGTGCCGCAGGGGATAGCAATCAGCCCCAGCATTTT. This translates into CAAGDSNQPQHF.